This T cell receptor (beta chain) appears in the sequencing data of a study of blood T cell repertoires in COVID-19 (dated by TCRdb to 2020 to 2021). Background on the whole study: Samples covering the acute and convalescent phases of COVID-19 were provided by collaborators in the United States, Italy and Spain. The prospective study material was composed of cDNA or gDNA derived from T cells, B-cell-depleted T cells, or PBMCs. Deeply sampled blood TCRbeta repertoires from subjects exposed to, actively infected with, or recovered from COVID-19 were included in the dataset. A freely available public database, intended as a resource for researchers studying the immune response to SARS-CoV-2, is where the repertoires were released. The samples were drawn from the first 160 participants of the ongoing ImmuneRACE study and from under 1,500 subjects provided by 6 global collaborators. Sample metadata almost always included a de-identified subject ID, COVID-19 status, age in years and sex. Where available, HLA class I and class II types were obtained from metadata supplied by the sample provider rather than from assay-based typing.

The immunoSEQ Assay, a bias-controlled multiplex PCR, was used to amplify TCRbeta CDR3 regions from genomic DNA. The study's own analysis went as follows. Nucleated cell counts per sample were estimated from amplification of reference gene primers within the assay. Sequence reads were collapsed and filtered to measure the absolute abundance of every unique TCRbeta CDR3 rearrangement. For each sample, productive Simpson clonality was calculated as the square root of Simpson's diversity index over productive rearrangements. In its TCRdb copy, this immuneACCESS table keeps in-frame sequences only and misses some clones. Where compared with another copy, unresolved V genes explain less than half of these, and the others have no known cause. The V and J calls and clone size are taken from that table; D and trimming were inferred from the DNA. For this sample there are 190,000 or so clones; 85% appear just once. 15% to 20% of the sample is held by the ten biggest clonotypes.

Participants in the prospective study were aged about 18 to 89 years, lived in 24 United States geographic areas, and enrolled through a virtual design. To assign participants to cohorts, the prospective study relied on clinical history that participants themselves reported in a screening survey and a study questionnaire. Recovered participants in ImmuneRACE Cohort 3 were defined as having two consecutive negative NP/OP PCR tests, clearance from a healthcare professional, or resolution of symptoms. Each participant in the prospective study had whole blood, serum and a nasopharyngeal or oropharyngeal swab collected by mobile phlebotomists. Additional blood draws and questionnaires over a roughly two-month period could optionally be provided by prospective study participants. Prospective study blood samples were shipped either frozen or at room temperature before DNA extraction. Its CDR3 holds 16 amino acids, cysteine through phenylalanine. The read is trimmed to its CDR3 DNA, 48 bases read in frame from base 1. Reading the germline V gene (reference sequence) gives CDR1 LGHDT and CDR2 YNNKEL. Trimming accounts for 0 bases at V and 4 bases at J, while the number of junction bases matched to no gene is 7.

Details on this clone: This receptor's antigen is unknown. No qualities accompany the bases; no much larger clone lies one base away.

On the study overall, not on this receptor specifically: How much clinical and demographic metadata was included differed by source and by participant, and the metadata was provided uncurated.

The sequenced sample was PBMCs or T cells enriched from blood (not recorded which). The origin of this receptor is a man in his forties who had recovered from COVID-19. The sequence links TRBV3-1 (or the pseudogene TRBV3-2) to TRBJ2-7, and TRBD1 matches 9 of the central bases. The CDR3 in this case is CASSQDQWDRDYEQYF. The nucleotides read TGTGCCAGCAGCCAAGATCAATGGGACAGGGATTACGAGCAGTACTTC.